One sample yielded the 29 T cell receptor beta chains listed below, sequenced in a study of beta chain features in type 1 diabetes (dated by TCRdb to 2016 to 2019). The library was obtained by the immunoSEQ multiplex PCR assay. The High Capacity cDNA Reverse Transcription Kit was used to reverse transcribe all of the isolated RNA, meaning that expressed TCRB transcripts were what got sequenced. TCRdb retrieved this table from immuneACCESS and kept in-frame rearrangements only. Not all clones are present; in checked studies, unresolved V genes account for under half, and no reason is known for the remainder. In this sample the table shows under 500,000 clones, approximately 28% of which occur a single time. The ten largest clones represent 0.05% to 0.065% of the sample. Sequenced: naive CD4+ T cells from blood. The cell subset or site label, as the study defines it: true naive CD4+ T cells. The receptors come from a man younger than 35 in good health.

This chain joins TRBV28 and TRBJ2-6; D is unresolved. This CDR3 has 17 amino acids. The V end was cut by 5 bases, the J end by 0 bases, with 14 bases between. Germline-derived CDR1 and CDR2 are MDHEN and SYDVKM. This CDR3 reads CASSPPIGFSGANVLTF. CDR3 in DNA: TGTGCCAGCAGTCCACCAATAGGGTTCTCTGGGGCCAACGTCCTGACTTTC.

This clone was counted only a few times. The chain has TRBV10-3 and TRBJ2-7, with a possible D match to TRBD2 (6 bases). The CDR3 sequence is 13 residues long. Trimming took 0 bases from V and 6 from J, leaving 9 bases between them. Per the germline V gene, CDR1 is ENHRY and CDR2 is SYGVKD. This chain's CDR3 is CAISESGDSEQYF. DNA for the CDR3: TGTGCCATCAGTGAGTCAGGGGACTCCGAGCAGTACTTC.

There are a few counts of this clone. This CDR3 reads CATSRDPLAGGTDTQYF. For the CDR3, the DNA is TGTGCCACCAGCAGAGACCCCCTAGCGGGTGGCACAGATACGCAGTATTTT. The chain joins TRBV15 to TRBJ2-3, with 8 bases aligning to TRBD2. Trimming removed 0 bases from V and 1 base from J; junction bases left unmatched: 6. The germline V gene has CDR1 LNHNV and CDR2 YYDKDF (reference sequence). The CDR3 totals 17 residues.

This rearrangement joins TRBV7-9 to TRBJ1-4; D unclear. The CDR3 extends over 13 amino acids. Germline CDR1 SEHNR, CDR2 FQNEAQ (reference sequence). Between the trimmed V and J ends, which lost 3 bases and 3 bases, there was a span of 5 bases. The CDR3 DNA is TGTGCCAGCAGCTTGACCTCTAATGAAAAACTGTTTTTT. Its protein is CASSLTSNEKLFF.

The chain is built from TRBV6-5 and TRBJ2-5; TRBD2 agrees at 9 bases. In germline, CDR1 is MNHEY, CDR2 SVGAGI. The V gene end was trimmed by 7 bases and the J gene end by 6 bases; junction bases not matched to a gene: 6. CDR3 length: 13 residues. This chain's CDR3 is CASTVAGVKTQYF. CDR3 nucleotides: TGTGCCAGCACGGTAGCGGGGGTAAAGACCCAGTACTTC.

This sequence joins TRBV15 and TRBJ2-5, with D possibly being TRBD2 (5 bases). V was cut by 1 base and J by 1 base, with 7 bases left in between. This CDR3 contains 14 residues. In germline, CDR1 is LNHNV, CDR2 YYDKDF (reference sequence). In DNA, the CDR3 is TGTGCCACCAGCAGAGGCGGACTCCAAGAGACCCAGTACTTC. It specifies CATSRGGLQETQYF.

This sequence joins TRBV4-1 and TRBJ2-3, with 7 nucleotides matching TRBD2. CDR3 length: 16 amino acids. Looked up from germline, CDR1 is MGHRA and CDR2 is YSYEKL. After removal of 4 bases from V and 1 base from J, the junction contained 8 bases not matched to a gene. CDR3 sequence reads: CASSPQAGRGTDTQYF. For the CDR3, the DNA is TGCGCCAGCAGCCCTCAAGCGGGACGGGGCACAGATACGCAGTATTTT.

V usage is TRBV5-1 and J usage is TRBJ2-3; possible D gene TRBD2, 6 bases. Germline lookup yields CDR1 SGHRS and CDR2 YFSETQ. This CDR3 contains 15 residues. Trimming took off 3 bases at V and 0 bases at J, with 11 bases between the two ends. The CDR3: CASSYSGTSTDTQYF. CDR3 DNA sequence: TGCGCCAGCAGCTACTCCGGGACTAGCACAGATACGCAGTATTTT.

This rearrangement joins TRBV30 to TRBJ1-4; D unresolved. CDR1 and CDR2 (germline): GTSNPN, SVGIG (reference sequence). The V end lost 5 bases, the J end lost 2 bases, and 9 bases lay between the germline ends. The CDR3 is 13 residues long. This CDR3 is CAWERSTNEKLFF. The CDR3 DNA reads as TGTGCCTGGGAAAGATCGACTAATGAAAAACTGTTTTTT.

This clone was detected only a few times. The gene calls are TRBV7-9 and TRBJ2-1, with D possibly TRBD1 on 6 matching bases. Trimming removed 1 base at V and 2 bases at J, with 12 bases between. The CDR3 loop spans 16 amino acids. Germline CDR1 SEHNR, CDR2 FQNEAQ (reference sequence). The CDR3 is CASSLGTGTTYNEQFF. The CDR3 DNA follows: TGTGCCAGCAGCTTAGGGACCGGGACAACCTACAATGAGCAGTTCTTC.

This chain links TRBV4-2 with TRBJ1-1, with 10 bases fitting TRBD1. Germline V gives CDR1 LGHNA, CDR2 YNFKEQ. The CDR3 is 16 amino acids. Unmatched junction bases numbered 9, after V lost 0 bases and J lost 8 bases. In DNA form, the CDR3 reads TGTGCCAGCAGCCAAGATCTAACAAGGGACAGGGGCGAAGCTTTCTTT. Translated, it gives CASSQDLTRDRGEAFF.

This clone came up a few times. This chain joins TRBV30 and TRBJ2-2, with D uncertain. Trimming removed 4 bases from V and 1 base from J, with 10 bases in between. The germline CDR1 and CDR2 sequences are GTSNPN and SVGIG (reference sequence). There are 14 residues in the CDR3. The CDR3 protein is CAWTRLMNTGELFF. The CDR3 DNA reads as TGTGCCTGGACGCGGTTAATGAACACCGGGGAGCTGTTTTTT.

This clone was recorded only once. This chain connects TRBV11-2 to TRBJ2-3, with TRBD1 identical over 10 bases. V trimming: 5 bases; J trimming: 2 bases; junction bases outside the gene matches: 4. This CDR3 contains 15 residues. Germline CDR1 is SGHAT and CDR2 is FQNNGV. The CDR3 here is CASSLRQGATDTQYF. DNA of the CDR3: TGTGCCAGCAGCCTCCGACAGGGGGCCACAGATACGCAGTATTTT.

This clone was seen only a few times. The chain has TRBV7-2 and TRBJ2-1; 7 nucleotides align to TRBD2. CDR3 length: 16 amino acids. V trimming: 2 bases; J trimming: 3 bases; junction bases outside the gene matches: 7. Germline V gives CDR1 SGHTA, CDR2 FQGNSA. DNA of the CDR3: TGTGCCAGCAGCTTAAAGGGCGGGAGTGTCTACAATGAGCAGTTCTTC. As protein: CASSLKGGSVYNEQFF.

This clone has more than one count but fewer than ten. The chain is built from TRBV30 and TRBJ1-2; 7 nucleotides match TRBD1. Germline V CDR1 and CDR2: GTSNPN, SVGIG (reference sequence). With 4 bases clipped from V and 8 bases from J, the junction kept 7 bases outside the gene matches. CDR3 length equals 12 residues. CDR3 nucleotides: TGTGCCTGGAATGCGAGGGGGCCCGGCTACACCTTC. Protein product: CAWNARGPGYTF.

This chain links TRBV27 with TRBJ2-7; TRBD1 matches at 8 bases. With V trimmed by 5 bases and J by 1 base, 7 bases remained unmatched. This CDR3 is 15 amino acids long. Germline values: CDR1 MNHEY, CDR2 SMNVEV (reference sequence). The CDR3 nucleotides are TGTGCCAGCAGTCCTGGACAGGGTTGGTCCTACGAGCAGTACTTC. It encodes CASSPGQGWSYEQYF.

The CDR3 here is CASSQEAGIYNEQFF. For the CDR3, the DNA is TGTGCCAGCAGCCAAGAGGCGGGGATCTACAATGAGCAGTTCTTC. The rearrangement joins TRBV4-2 to TRBJ2-1; the D gene is possibly TRBD2 (6 bases). Germline V gene sequence: CDR1 LGHNA, CDR2 YNFKEQ. Trimming pared 0 bases from V and 3 bases from J, leaving 9 bases between. The CDR3 covers 15 residues.

This clone came up a few times. V and J are TRBV13 and TRBJ2-7; D uncertain. The germline V gene encodes CDR1 PRHDT and CDR2 FYEKMQ (reference sequence). V lost 1 base to trimming and J lost 1 base, with 8 bases between them. This CDR3 spans 14 amino acids. The CDR3 coding sequence is TGTGCCAGCAGCTTAGTACCCGGGTCCTACGAGCAGTACTTC. Encoded protein: CASSLVPGSYEQYF.

The V gene is TRBV7-8, the J gene TRBJ2-7, with D perhaps matching TRBD2 (6 bases). Germline V gives CDR1 SGHVS, CDR2 FQNEAQ. CDR3 length: 13 amino acids. The germline V and J ends were trimmed by 5 bases and 4 bases, with 12 bases remaining between them. The CDR3 DNA reads as TGTGCCAGCAGCACCCGGGGGTCGTACGAGCAGTACTTC. It specifies CASSTRGSYEQYF.

This clone was detected only a few times. This chain links TRBV30 with TRBJ2-3; D is possibly TRBD2 (6 bases). V lost 2 bases and J 5 bases, leaving 17 bases between the germline ends. CDR3 length: 15 residues. Germline assignment: CDR1 GTSNPN and CDR2 SVGIG (reference sequence). This CDR3 reads CAWSMSGRWGDTQYF. The CDR3 region has the DNA TGTGCCTGGAGTATGTCCGGGAGATGGGGAGATACGCAGTATTTT.

The V gene is TRBV5-1, the J gene TRBJ2-1; 9 bases map to TRBD2. The CDR3 sequence is 16 residues long. Germline V gives CDR1 SGHRS, CDR2 YFSETQ. The ends lost 4 bases at V and 7 bases at J; junction bases unmatched: 12. The CDR3 DNA sequence: TGCGCCAGCAGCCCAACCCCTAGCGGGACGACAAATGAGCAGTTCTTC. This gives the protein CASSPTPSGTTNEQFF. Complete variable domain (other parts from reference TRBV5-1 and TRBJ2-1): KAGVTQTPRYLIKTRGQQVTLSCSPISGHRSVSWYQQTPGQGLQFLFEYFSETQRNKGNFPGRFSGRQFSNSRSEMNVSTLELGDSALYLCASSPTPSGTTNEQFFGPGTRLTVL.

This clone has a handful of counts. The chain is built from TRBV29-1 and TRBJ2-5; D may be TRBD1 or TRBD2 (6 bases each). Trimming pared 2 bases from V and 5 bases from J, leaving 12 bases between. The CDR3 runs to 13 residues. Germline V gene data show CDR1 as SQVTM and CDR2 as ANQGSEA. The CDR3 sequence is CSVERGAVETQYF. CDR3 DNA sequence: TGCAGCGTTGAAAGGGGGGCGGTGGAGACCCAGTACTTC.

Only a few counts were recorded for this clone. The chain carries TRBV27 and TRBJ2-7; perhaps D is TRBD1 or TRBD2 (5 bases each). V was clipped by 5 bases and J by 3 bases, with 17 bases between them. CDR1 MNHEY and CDR2 SMNVEV come from the germline V gene (reference sequence). The CDR3 covers 15 residues. The CDR3: CASSIGGSGNYEQYF. The CDR3 DNA sequence: TGTGCCAGCAGTATTGGGGGAAGCGGTAACTACGAGCAGTACTTC.

This chain uses TRBV7-8 with TRBJ2-5, with 10 bases lining up with TRBD1. This CDR3 comprises 16 residues. Germline V lookup: CDR1 SGHVS, CDR2 FQNEAQ. Germline trimming cut 5 bases from V and 1 base from J; bases unmatched to any gene: 7. CDR3 DNA: TGTGCCAGCAGCCTAAGGACAGGGGGTGGCCAAGAGACCCAGTACTTC. It codes for CASSLRTGGGQETQYF.

V and J are TRBV7-2 and TRBJ1-1; the match to TRBD1 covers 7 bases. The CDR3 has 14 residues. In germline, CDR1 is SGHTA, CDR2 FQGNSA. J lost 1 base, V lost 4 bases, and 3 bases had no gene match. Here the CDR3 DNA reads TGTGCCAGCAGCTCACAGGGGAAGAACACTGAAGCTTTCTTT. Its translation is CASSSQGKNTEAFF.

V usage is TRBV21-1 and J usage is TRBJ2-7; whether TRBD2, the table's D call, matches the DNA was not checked. TRBV21-1 is deemed a pseudogene. The CDR3 length is 12 residues. The DNA for the CDR3 is TGTGCCAGCAGCTGCGAGCCCCACGAGCAGTACTTC. Encoded protein: CASSCEPHEQYF.

This clone was counted only a few times. The V and J genes are TRBV9 and TRBJ2-3; D not certain. Trimming pared 0 bases from V and 0 bases from J, leaving 11 bases between. The CDR3 consists of 16 residues. CDR1 is SGDLS, CDR2 YYNGEE, per germline. This chain's CDR3 is CASSVDGRISTDTQYF. CDR3 DNA sequence: TGTGCCAGCAGCGTAGACGGAAGAATAAGCACAGATACGCAGTATTTT.

This clone showed up just a few times. CDR3 coding DNA: TGTGCCAGCAGCCCGTGGGGGGGTCGGCAGTTCTTC. Translating it yields CASSPWGGRQFF. J is TRBJ2-1 and V is TRBV7-2; 7 nucleotides agree with TRBD2. The CDR3 contains 12 residues. CDR1 and CDR2 (germline): SGHTA, FQGNSA. V lost 5 bases and J lost 12; bases outside the gene matches: 7.

This clone was detected only a few times. V usage is TRBV7-2 and J usage is TRBJ2-7; TRBD2 might be the D (5 bases). The CDR3 extends over 14 amino acids. Germline V gives CDR1 SGHTA, CDR2 FQGNSA. Between the trimmed V and J ends, which lost 0 bases and 3 bases, there was a span of 9 bases. CDR3 protein: CASSLASDRYEQYF. As DNA, the CDR3 is TGTGCCAGCAGCTTAGCTAGCGACCGCTACGAGCAGTACTTC.